This T cell receptor beta chain derives from a study of blood T cell repertoires in COVID-19. Whole-study context: Spain, Italy and the United States supplied samples that represented acute and convalescent COVID-19.

After removal of 3 bases from V and 2 bases from J, the junction contained 7 bases not matched to a gene. This CDR3 has 16 residues. Germline V gene sequence: CDR1 SGHDT, CDR2 YYEEEE. The authors' processing: Amplification of reference gene primers provided the estimated nucleated cell counts. Assay used: immunoSEQ multiplex PCR; TCRdb lists only in-frame clones, some missing. That table furnishes V, J and clone size, whereas the DNA furnished D and trimming. The repertoire consists of 130,000 to 150,000 clones, with about 87% occurring once and the leading ten covering approximately 1.5%. This clonotype was sampled from a woman aged 50 to 60 with acute or convalescent COVID-19. The chain recombines TRBV5-6 with TRBJ2-5; 10 bases agree with TRBD2. Material for sequencing was peripheral blood. The CDR3, as DNA: TGTGCCAGCAGCTCGAGACTAGCGGGTACTCAAGAGACCCAGTACTTC. Translated, it gives CASSSRLAGTQETQYF.